Each of the 10 T cell receptor beta chains below was sequenced from the same sample in a study of T cell clones after liver transplantation. Clones were read by immunoSEQ multiplex PCR, and TCRdb kept only the in-frame ones, dropping some. The sample holds nearly 55,000 clones, less than 85% seen once. The sample was CD4+ T cells from blood, taken before liver transplant. The receptors stem from a human donor who received a liver transplant.

This rearrangement joins TRBV6-5 to TRBJ2-1, with D perhaps TRBD2 (6 bases). This CDR3 has 14 residues. V lost 10 bases, J lost 4 bases, and 17 bases lay in between. Germline V lookup: CDR1 MNHEY, CDR2 SVGAGI. The CDR3 DNA follows: TGTGCCACCAGGAGGGGCCAGAAATACAATGAGCAGTTCTTC. This encodes CATRRGQKYNEQFF.

V is TRBV5-1 and J is TRBJ2-2; D is unresolved. Between the trimmed V and J ends, which lost 3 bases and 6 bases, there was a span of 9 bases. CDR3 length: 13 amino acids. Germline V gives CDR1 SGHRS, CDR2 YFSETQ. The CDR3, as DNA: TGCGCCAGCAGCTCGGATGGGGCCGGGGAGCTGTTTTTT. Translating it yields CASSSDGAGELFF.

The rearrangement uses TRBV5-1 and TRBJ2-7; 7 bases map to TRBD1. CDR3 length: 14 residues. CDR1 is SGHRS, CDR2 YFSETQ, per germline. Germline trimming cut 4 bases from V and 3 bases from J; bases unmatched to any gene: 7. The CDR3 here is CASSTGQISYEQYF. For the CDR3, the DNA is TGCGCCAGCAGCACGGGACAGATAAGCTACGAGCAGTACTTC. Full variable domain (missing parts from reference TRBV5-1 and TRBJ2-7): KAGVTQTPRYLIKTRGQQVTLSCSPISGHRSVSWYQQTPGQGLQFLFEYFSETQRNKGNFPGRFSGRQFSNSRSEMNVSTLELGDSALYLCASSTGQISYEQYFGPGTRLTVT.

This sequence joins TRBV2 and TRBJ2-1; 7 nucleotides line up with TRBD2. Germline trimming cut 6 bases from V and 8 bases from J; bases unmatched to any gene: 16. Germline V gives CDR1 SNHLY, CDR2 FYNNEI. The CDR3 covers 16 residues. CDR3 protein: CASSGLAGTKAHEQFF. DNA for the CDR3: TGTGCCAGCAGCGGTCTTGCCGGGACTAAGGCCCATGAGCAGTTCTTC.

This clone was picked up a small number of times. The rearrangement joins TRBV6-5 to TRBJ2-7, with 9 bases aligning to TRBD1. With 6 bases clipped from V and 4 bases from J, the junction kept 7 bases outside the gene matches. Per germline, CDR1 MNHEY and CDR2 SVGAGI. The CDR3 length is 14 residues. This chain's CDR3 is CASSLHRGQYEQYF. The DNA for the CDR3 is TGTGCCAGCAGCCTCCACAGGGGGCAATACGAGCAGTACTTC.

The rearrangement links TRBV11-1 to TRBJ1-1; the D is unclear. Germline CDR1 is SGHAT and CDR2 is FQDESV (reference sequence). The V end lost 1 base, the J end lost 0 bases, and 15 bases lay between the germline ends. The CDR3 covers 17 residues. The CDR3 coding sequence is TGTGCCAGCAGCTTAGGAAGTCGGGTGTTCATGAACACTGAAGCTTTCTTT. This codes for CASSLGSRVFMNTEAFF.

The V and J genes are TRBV11-2 and TRBJ2-7; no clear D. The V gene lost 2 bases and the J gene lost 3 bases, with 5 bases spanning the gap. This CDR3 is 12 amino acids long. Per germline, CDR1 SGHAT and CDR2 FQNNGV. CDR3 loop: CASSLRGYEQYF. The CDR3 DNA is TGTGCCAGCAGCTTAAGAGGCTACGAGCAGTACTTC.

The chain links TRBV7-2 to TRBJ1-1; 8 positions match TRBD1. This CDR3 is built from 14 residues. V trimming: 6 bases; J trimming: 4 bases; junction bases outside the gene matches: 7. Germline CDR1 is SGHTA and CDR2 is FQGNSA. DNA for the CDR3: TGTGCCAGCAGGCAACAGGGGGAGGGCACTGAAGCTTTCTTT. Its protein is CASRQQGEGTEAFF.

CDR3 in DNA: TGTGCCAGCAGCTTAGTAGCGACAGGGAATGAAAAACTGTTTTTT. Translation gives CASSLVATGNEKLFF. This chain uses TRBV7-2 with TRBJ1-4; 7 bases match TRBD1. V shed 1 base and J 5 bases; nucleotides not matched to a gene: 4. This CDR3 is 15 amino acids long. The germline V gene encodes CDR1 SGHTA and CDR2 FQGNSA.

The V call is TRBV7-2, the J call TRBJ1-2; no clear D. The V gene lost 1 base and the J gene lost 2 bases, with 11 bases spanning the gap. Germline assignment: CDR1 SGHTA and CDR2 FQGNSA. This CDR3 region has 15 residues. CDR3 residues: CASSLDPGVNYGYTF. CDR3 sequence (DNA): TGTGCCAGCAGCTTAGACCCGGGAGTAAACTATGGCTACACCTTC. Complete variable domain (other parts from reference TRBV7-2 and TRBJ1-2): GAGVSQSPSNKVTEKGKDVELRCDPISGHTALYWYRQSLGQGLEFLIYFQGNSAPDKSGLPSDRFSAERTGGSVSTLTIQRTQQEDSAVYLCASSLDPGVNYGYTFGSGTRLTVV.